Each of the 28 T cell receptor beta chains below was sequenced from the same sample in a study of T-cell reconstitution after alpha-beta-depleted transplantation in children. This sample's TCRbeta library carried unique molecular identifier barcodes. TCRdb used MiXCR to reprocess the PCR reads, holding one entry per CDR3 protein. Here the sample spans 230,000 or so distinct CDR3 sequences, around 13% being singletons. Here the sequenced sample was PBMCs from the stem cell graft donor, taken from the stem cell graft. The source of these receptors is a human donor who donated a stem cell graft to a child with acute lymphoblastic leukemia.

This chain links TRBV5-4 with TRBJ1-2; D perhaps matches TRBD1 (6 bases). The CDR3 loop spans 17 amino acids. The germline V gene has CDR1 SGHNT and CDR2 YYREEE (reference sequence). The ends were cut back, 0 bases at V and 1 base at J, with 16 bases in the middle. CDR3 in amino acids: CASSLAGMGQSNYGYTF. The DNA of the CDR3 is TGTGCCAGCAGCTTGGCCGGGATGGGACAAAGTAACTATGGCTACACCTTC.

This clonotype was seen at least ten times. The rearrangement links TRBV6-2 or TRBV6-3 to TRBJ2-2; D gene unclear. The CDR3 has 17 amino acids. Germline loops: CDR1 MNHEY, CDR2 SVGEGT. Trimming took 0 bases from V and 1 from J, leaving 12 bases between them. The CDR3 region is CASSYSYRALNTGELFF. In nucleotides, the CDR3 is TGTGCCAGCAGTTACTCATACCGGGCCTTGAACACCGGGGAGCTGTTTTTT.

The rearrangement uses TRBV4-2 and TRBJ2-1; D might be TRBD1 or TRBD2, each matching 5 bases. V gave up 1 base and J gave up 7 bases, with 11 bases separating them. Germline lookup yields CDR1 LGHNA and CDR2 YNFKEQ. This CDR3 is 14 amino acids long. This CDR3 is CASSQGARGNEQFF. CDR3 DNA: TGTGCCAGCAGCCAAGGTGCGAGGGGAAATGAGCAGTTCTTC.

Of note for this clonotype: A read error may explain this, as a much larger clone is one base away. Because it lacks the conserved phenylalanine or tryptophan at the end, this CDR3 is likely a read error. CDR3 in DNA: TGTGCCACCAGTGATTTAGACAGGGACGAGCAGTACTAC. Its translation is CATSDLDRDEQYY. V is TRBV24-1 and J is TRBJ2-7, with 7 nucleotides matching TRBD1. Germline trimming cut 1 base from V and 5 bases from J; bases unmatched to any gene: 1. Germline V gene lookup returns CDR1 KGHDR and CDR2 SFDVKD. CDR3 length: 13 amino acids.

This clonotype was found a few times. The gene calls are TRBV2 and TRBJ2-1, with 7 bases identical to TRBD2. Germline-derived CDR1 and CDR2 are SNHLY and FYNNEI. V lost 0 bases, J lost 1 base, and 6 bases stayed unmatched. The CDR3 has 17 amino acids. The CDR3: CASSEALRRGSYNEQFF. The CDR3 nucleotides read TGTGCCAGCAGTGAAGCGCTTCGGCGGGGGTCCTACAATGAGCAGTTCTTC.

This clonotype was seen many times. The chain recombines TRBV6-2 or TRBV6-3 with TRBJ1-5; TRBD1 might be the D (5 bases). CDR3 length equals 13 residues. Germline-derived CDR1 and CDR2 are MNHEY and SVGEGT. V was trimmed by 4 bases and J by 7 bases, leaving 11 bases between them. CDR3 nucleotide sequence: TGTGCCAGCAGTTTCACAGGAGAACAGCCCCAGCATTTT. The encoded protein is CASSFTGEQPQHF.

This clonotype was seen at least ten times. This sequence joins TRBV4-3 and TRBJ2-3; 7 bases align to TRBD2. V shed 4 bases and J 1 base; nucleotides not matched to a gene: 5. Germline V gives CDR1 LGHNA, CDR2 YSLEER. This CDR3 spans 15 amino acids. CDR3 coding DNA: TGCGCCAGCAGCCTACGGGAGGCGGGCACAGATACGCAGTATTTT. Protein: CASSLREAGTDTQYF.

This clonotype was counted between two and nine times. CDR3 in DNA: TGTGCCATCAGTGAGTGGGCCAGATCTACGGAGCAGTACTTC. Encoded protein: CAISEWARSTEQYF. The chain uses TRBV10-3 and TRBJ2-7; D is unclear. This CDR3 comprises 14 residues. From germline, CDR1 is ENHRY and CDR2 SYGVKD. Trimming pared 1 base from V and 7 bases from J, leaving 14 bases between.

On this clonotype: Since the CDR3 does not end with the conserved phenylalanine or tryptophan, this likely comes from a read error. This chain uses TRBV28 with TRBJ2-3, with 7 positions matching TRBD2. V lost 3 bases to trimming and J lost 6 bases; unmatched junction nucleotides: 3. CDR1 and CDR2 from the germline V gene are MDHEN and SYDVKM. CDR3 size: 13 residues. In DNA, the CDR3 is TGTGCCAGCAGTTTGCGGGGGACGGATACGCAGTATTTG. This codes for CASSLRGTDTQYL.

Many counts were recorded for this clonotype. The chain couples TRBV12-5 to TRBJ1-1, with no clear D. Germline V gene sequence: CDR1 LGHNT, CDR2 FRNRAP. Trimming took 6 bases from V and 3 from J, leaving 11 bases between them. The CDR3 loop spans 13 amino acids. The DNA of the CDR3 is TGTGCTAGTGGCCTTACCTTAGACACTGAAGCTTTCTTT. It encodes CASGLTLDTEAFF.

This clonotype was found many times. The V gene is TRBV5-1, the J gene TRBJ2-1, with 11 bases fitting TRBD2. Germline V gives CDR1 SGHRS, CDR2 YFSETQ. This CDR3 spans 16 amino acids. The junction had 8 bases not matched to a gene; V was cut back by 2 bases and J by 7 bases. The CDR3 DNA sequence: TGCGCCAGCAGCTTAATTCCTAGCGGGAGGCCAAATGAGCAGTTCTTC. Protein: CASSLIPSGRPNEQFF.

This clonotype was seen repeatedly, ten times or more. The gene calls are TRBV12-3 or TRBV12-4 and TRBJ2-2; 11 bases agree with TRBD1. V trimming: 6 bases; J trimming: 5 bases; junction bases outside the gene matches: 11. This CDR3 comprises 17 residues. In DNA, the CDR3 is TGTGCCAGCAGCCCCAGGACAGGGGGCGCGAGGACCGGGGAGCTGTTTTTT. Its translation is CASSPRTGGARTGELFF.

For this clonotype: A clone one base away is much larger, so this may be a read error. The rearrangement links TRBV27 to TRBJ2-3; D is tentatively TRBD1 or TRBD2 (5 bases each). Per germline, CDR1 MNHEY and CDR2 SMNVEV (reference sequence). CDR3 size: 13 residues. CDR3 protein: CASTSSGADRQYF. The CDR3 nucleotides are TGTGCCAGCACCTCCTCCGGGGCAGATAGGCAGTATTTT.

At least ten counts were recorded for this clonotype. This chain connects TRBV5-5 to TRBJ2-2, with TRBD2 matching over 7 bases. With V trimmed by 1 base and J by 0 bases, 6 bases remained unmatched. Looked up from germline, CDR1 is SGHKS and CDR2 is YYEKEE (reference sequence). This CDR3 is built from 17 residues. In DNA form, the CDR3 reads TGTGCCAGCAGCTTGTACCGAGCGGGACCGAACACCGGGGAGCTGTTTTTT. As protein: CASSLYRAGPNTGELFF.

This clonotype was detected ten times or more. The CDR3 DNA reads as TGTGCCAGCAGTGATGTTGGCAGGGAAGCTTTCTTT. It codes for CASSDVGREAFF. The V gene is TRBV25-1, the J gene TRBJ1-1; D is unresolved. V lost 3 bases, J lost 8 bases, and 10 bases lay in between. Germline V gives CDR1 MGHDK, CDR2 SYGVNS. CDR3 length: 12 residues.

The rearrangement uses TRBV6-1 and TRBJ2-1; a possible D gene is TRBD1 (6 bases). The CDR3 extends over 17 amino acids. The V end lost 1 base, the J end lost 5 bases, and 18 bases lay between the germline ends. CDR1 and CDR2 from the germline V gene are MNHNS and SASEGT. CDR3 sequence (DNA): TGTGCCAGCAGTGAAGATGTCAGGGGCTTGGCGGACAATGAGCAGTTCTTC. This codes for CASSEDVRGLADNEQFF.

This sequence joins TRBV27 and TRBJ2-1, with 7 bases that match TRBD1. J was trimmed by 6 bases and V by 3 bases; bases with no gene match: 5. The CDR3 loop spans 14 amino acids. The germline CDR1 and CDR2 sequences are MNHEY and SMNVEV (reference sequence). CDR3 sequence (DNA): TGTGCCAGCAGTTTGCAGGGGGATATCAATGAGCAGTTCTTC. Translated: CASSLQGDINEQFF.

This clonotype was observed at least ten times. V is TRBV20-1 and J is TRBJ2-1; TRBD2 matches at 13 bases. Looked up from germline, CDR1 is DFQATT and CDR2 is SNEGSKA (reference sequence). V shed 6 bases and J 6 bases; nucleotides not matched to a gene: 14. The CDR3 is made up of 17 amino acids. The CDR3 DNA sequence: TGCAGTGCCTACGGACTAGCGGGAGAACGGGTCCTCAATGAGCAGTTCTTC. This codes for CSAYGLAGERVLNEQFF.

The table lists this clonotype with many counts. The rearrangement joins TRBV20-1 to TRBJ1-2, with a weak D call TRBD1 (5 bases). Trimming removed 0 bases at V and 1 base at J, with 9 bases between. Germline CDR1 DFQATT, CDR2 SNEGSKA (reference sequence). There are 14 residues in the CDR3. The CDR3 region has the DNA TGCAGTGCTAGAGATGCGGGGGTTAACTATGGCTACACCTTC. This codes for CSARDAGVNYGYTF.

The sample holds many counts of this clonotype. V and J are TRBV5-1 and TRBJ2-7; 7 positions match TRBD2. This CDR3 comprises 14 residues. CDR1 and CDR2 (germline): SGHRS, YFSETQ. Trimming took 1 base from V and 2 from J; bases not matched to a gene: 3. CDR3 sequence (DNA): TGCGCCAGCAGCTTGCGGGGGGAGGCCTACGAGCAGTACTTC. Encoded protein: CASSLRGEAYEQYF.

This clonotype appeared many times. The rearrangement joins TRBV4-3 to TRBJ1-2; possible D gene TRBD1, 5 bases. V lost 4 bases to trimming and J lost 2 bases, with 17 bases between them. The CDR3 consists of 16 residues. From germline, CDR1 is LGHNA and CDR2 YSLEER. The CDR3 reads CASSPGSRGTNYGYTF. CDR3 coding DNA: TGCGCCAGCAGCCCAGGGAGCCGGGGCACCAACTATGGCTACACCTTC.

This clonotype was counted at least ten times. The V call is TRBV20-1, the J call TRBJ2-2; no clear D. This CDR3 contains 14 residues. V gave up 6 bases and J gave up 4 bases, with 15 bases separating them. Germline V gene data show CDR1 as DFQATT and CDR2 as SNEGSKA (reference sequence). In DNA form, the CDR3 reads TGCAGTGCGTCCTTAATGCAATCCACCGGGGAGCTGTTTTTT. It translates to CSASLMQSTGELFF.

This chain connects TRBV30 to TRBJ2-6; D remains unclear. V dropped 7 bases and J dropped 2 bases, with 12 bases sitting between them. Per germline, CDR1 GTSNPN and CDR2 SVGIG (reference sequence). This CDR3 spans 14 amino acids. CDR3 amino acids: CASVVRAGANVLTF. The CDR3 DNA reads TGTGCCTCTGTAGTTAGGGCTGGGGCCAACGTCCTGACTTTC.

As DNA, the CDR3 is TGTGCCAGTAGTATAGCCGACAGGAGCTCCTACGAGCAGTACTTC. It translates to CASSIADRSSYEQYF. The chain links TRBV19 to TRBJ2-7, with D possibly being TRBD1 (6 bases). Per the germline V gene, CDR1 is LNHDA and CDR2 is SQIVND (reference sequence). The CDR3 contains 15 residues. V lost 1 base and J lost 0, with 10 bases in between.

This clonotype was recorded at least ten times. The J gene is TRBJ2-7, the V gene TRBV7-9, with D unresolved. There are 14 residues in the CDR3. Deletions cut 5 bases from V and 3 bases from J, with 14 bases between. CDR1 and CDR2 (germline): SEHNR, FQNEAQ (reference sequence). The CDR3 protein is CASSMGPLSYEQYF. The CDR3 DNA reads TGTGCCAGCAGCATGGGTCCCCTAAGCTACGAGCAGTACTTC.

Many counts were recorded for this clonotype. At one boundary the junction diverges from the germline segment, which might be a read error. The chain couples TRBV5-5 to TRBJ2-7, with 8 bases matching TRBD1. The CDR3 spans 13 residues. Germline CDR1 is SGHKS and CDR2 is YYEKEE (reference sequence). The CDR3 loop is CASSLGTGYEQYF. CDR3 DNA sequence: TGCGCCAGCAGCCTCGGGACAGGCTACGAGCAGTACTTC.

A note on this clonotype: A much larger clone lies one base from this, so it may be a read error. The CDR3 carries no conserved terminal phenylalanine or tryptophan, so it likely arises from a read error. The rearrangement joins TRBV20-1 to TRBJ2-1; D tentatively fits TRBD1 or TRBD2 (6 bases each). V lost 6 bases and J 6 bases, leaving 18 bases between the germline ends. Per the germline V gene, CDR1 is DFQATT and CDR2 is SNEGSKA (reference sequence). The CDR3 length is 14 residues. The CDR3 DNA reads as TGCAGTGCGACGGGGGCGTTATGGGGCAATGAGCAGTTCCTC. This translates into CSATGALWGNEQFL.

This clonotype was seen repeatedly, ten times or more. The chain carries TRBV6-1 and TRBJ1-6; tentative D call: TRBD1 (5 bases). The CDR3 sequence is 15 residues long. V lost 6 bases, J lost 3 bases, and 12 bases lay in between. Germline loops: CDR1 MNHNS, CDR2 SASEGT. The CDR3 DNA sequence: TGTGCCAGCAGAACGGGGACTGACTATAATTCACCCCTCCACTTT. It codes for CASRTGTDYNSPLHF.